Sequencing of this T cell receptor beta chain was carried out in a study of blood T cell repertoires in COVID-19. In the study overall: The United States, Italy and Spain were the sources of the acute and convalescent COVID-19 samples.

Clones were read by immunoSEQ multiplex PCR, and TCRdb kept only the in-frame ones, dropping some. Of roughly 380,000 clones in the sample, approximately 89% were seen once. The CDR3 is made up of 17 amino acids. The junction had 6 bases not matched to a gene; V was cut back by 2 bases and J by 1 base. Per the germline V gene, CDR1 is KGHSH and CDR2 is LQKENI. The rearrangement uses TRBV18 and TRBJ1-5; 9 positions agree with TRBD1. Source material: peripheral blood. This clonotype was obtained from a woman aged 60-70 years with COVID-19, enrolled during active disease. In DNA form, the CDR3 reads TGTGCCAGCTCACCATGGGACAGGGTTACGAGCAATCAGCCCCAGCATTTT. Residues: CASSPWDRVTSNQPQHF.